The entry below describes one T cell receptor (beta chain). Its specificity is not known. The data were obtained in a study of cytomegalovirus exposure and HLA in healthy donors. Whole-study results and caveats: The likely explanation for a cluster of highly shared sequence variants was sequencing artifact.

PCR amplification relied on 60 Vbeta primers (plus 13 Jbeta primers). The protocol was immunoSEQ multiplex PCR, while the TCRdb copy is restricted to in-frame clones and leaves out a portion. The repertoire holds tens of thousands of clones, with roughly four fifths as singletons. Losses at the gene ends were 0 bases for V and 5 bases for J; bases not matched to a gene: 4. Germline V gene data show CDR1 as ENHRY and CDR2 as SYGVKD. This CDR3 is 15 amino acids long. This receptor was identified in a woman aged 25 to 39 in good health and CMV-seropositive. V gene TRBV10-3 combines with J gene TRBJ2-7, with 10 bases identical to TRBD1. The sequencing sample was made of PBMCs. CDR3 sequence reads: CAISESDRGRNEQYF. The CDR3, as DNA: TGTGCCATCAGTGAGTCTGACAGGGGGCGAAACGAGCAGTACTTC.